This entry concerns a single TCR beta chain. Antigen unknown. The investigators amplified TCR beta CDR3 regions from RNA transcripts. Carried out on the TCR CDR3, a first-round RT-PCR used the HTBI primer set. TCRdb itself ran the multiplex PCR reads through MiXCR, one entry per CDR3 protein. Among hundreds of thousands of distinct CDR3 sequences listed, around 20% were seen once. This sample was included in a study of T cells in Graves' hyperthyroidism and ophthalmopathy. Findings and limits, study-wide: Ophthalmopathy was model-predicted a median approximately 6.9 months pre-onset.

The CDR3 consists of 13 residues. The germline CDR1 and CDR2 sequences are SEHNR and FQNEAQ (reference sequence). The V gene lost 6 bases and the J gene lost 7 bases, with 16 bases spanning the gap. Patients affected by ophthalmopathy presented a Clinical Activity Score of at least 3, a NOSPECS grade of at least 4, and disease duration below 3 months. Researchers barred patients who had uncontrolled infection, other autoimmune disease, pregnancy or lactation. Each diagnosis drew on symptoms, thyroxine, TRAb, thyroid ultrasound and orbital computed tomography findings. Sequencing was done on a sample of blood. The V and J genes are TRBV7-9 and TRBJ2-7, with a weak D call TRBD2 (6 bases). The sequence came from a man younger than 40 with Graves' ophthalmopathy. CDR3: CASRAGRKKEQYF. CDR3 nucleotide sequence: TGTGCCAGCAGGGCGGGACGGAAGAAGGAGCAGTACTTC.